This TCR beta chain was recorded in a study of response to subunit inactivated influenza vaccine. Study results and limitations: The study's authors posited that every seasonal influenza vaccination enlists few new T cells.

This CDR3 spans 15 amino acids. V lost 5 bases, J lost 2 bases, and 15 bases lay in between. Regarding this clonotype: Antigen: not known.

A single record per CDR3 protein comes from TCRdb applying MiXCR to the RT-PCR reads. Of 800,000 or so distinct CDR3 sequences listed, less than 25% were seen once; the top ten hold 10%. The specimen comprised PBMCs from blood, sampled 4 to 6 days after vaccination. This TCR was recovered from a man aged 45-65 years who received an inactivated influenza vaccine. The V and J genes are TRBV12-3 or TRBV12-4 and TRBJ2-5, with D perhaps being TRBD1 or TRBD2 (5 bases each). The chain's CDR3 is CASSRGTNQQETQYF. In DNA, the CDR3 is TGTGCCAGCAGTCGAGGGACCAATCAACAAGAGACCCAGTACTTC.